A selection of T cell receptor beta chains follows, all from one sample in a study of T cell changes during pregnancy in multiple sclerosis. Sequenced by immunoSEQ multiplex PCR; TCRdb stores in-frame clones only, minus some. The table includes over 80,000 clones, 90% detected once. The sequencing used peripheral blood, collected in the second trimester of pregnancy. These receptors all stem from a female donor in good health, enrolled as a control in a pregnancy study. Both conserved end residues are part of each CDR3. A D gene is named only where the DNA matches it firmly. Size values are once, few and many counts, or a class for expanded clones, and some rows have none.

abundance	v_gene	j_gene	d_gene	CDR3nt	CDR3aa
.	TRBV7-2	TRBJ2-7	.	TGTGCCAGCGGGAAGGGGACAAGCTACGAGCAGTACTTC	CASGKGTSYEQYF
.	TRBV6-1	TRBJ1-3	TRBD1	TGTGCCAGCAGTGACTACAGGGGAAGGGGCTCTGGAAACACCATATATTTT	CASSDYRGRGSGNTIYF
.	TRBV7-9	TRBJ1-2	TRBD1	TGTGCCAGCAGCTCTCAGGGGGCTCGGGACTATGGCTACACCTTC	CASSSQGARDYGYTF
.	TRBV5-1	TRBJ2-7	.	TGCGCCAGCAGCTTGGCCGGGACAACCTACGAGCAGTACTTC	CASSLAGTTYEQYF
.	TRBV18	TRBJ1-2	.	TGTGCCAGCTTCACCGGGTCAGGGGCGGAGGGCTACACCTTC	CASFTGSGAEGYTF
.	TRBV9	TRBJ2-1	.	TGTGCCAGCAGCCTGCGGGCTGGGGGGTATGAGCAGTTCTTC	CASSLRAGGYEQFF
.	TRBV29-1	TRBJ2-2	.	TGCAGCGAGCTCAGTGAGGCCGGGGAGCTGTTTTTT	CSELSEAGELFF
.	TRBV5-1	TRBJ2-7	.	TGCGCCAGCAGCTTACAGGGTTCCGCGGTTTACGAGCAGTACTTC	CASSLQGSAVYEQYF
.	TRBV5-8	TRBJ1-6	TRBD1	TGTGCCAGCAGCGACGACAGGGGCTCTAATTCACCCCTCCACTTT	CASSDDRGSNSPLHF
.	TRBV7-8	TRBJ1-1	.	TGTGCCAGCAGCCCACAGGGCACTGAAGCTTTCTTT	CASSPQGTEAFF
.	TRBV5-4	TRBJ2-7	.	TGTGCCAGCAGCCCGGGGGACAGCGCGCCCTACGAGCAGTACTTC	CASSPGDSAPYEQYF
.	TRBV18	TRBJ1-2	.	TGTGCCAGCTCACCAGGCGCGATTGACAGAAGTAACTATGGCTACACCTTC	CASSPGAIDRSNYGYTF
once	TRBV28	TRBJ2-7	.	TGTGCCAGCAGTTTTTCCCTTGAACACCTCTCCTACGAGCAGTACTTC	CASSFSLEHLSYEQYF
.	TRBV5-8	TRBJ2-7	TRBD2	TGTGCCAGCAGCTTGGCCCGGACTAGCAGCGAGCAGTACTTC	CASSLARTSSEQYF
.	TRBV5-8	TRBJ2-1	TRBD2	TGTGCCAGCAGCTTGGAGGCTAGCGGGGGGGGATCCTACAATGAGCAGTTCTTC	CASSLEASGGGSYNEQFF
.	TRBV5-1	TRBJ2-5	TRBD1	TGCGCCAGCAGCTTGGGCTTCGGGACAGGGCAAGAGACCCAGTACTTC	CASSLGFGTGQETQYF
once	TRBV19	TRBJ1-4	TRBD1	TGTGCCAGTAGTTCTCGATCCCCGGGAGGACAGGGTAATGAAAAACTGTTTTTT	CASSSRSPGGQGNEKLFF
.	TRBV6-6	TRBJ2-7	.	TGTGCCACCTTAGCAGGGGCCTACGAGCAGTACTTC	CATLAGAYEQYF
.	TRBV5-4	TRBJ2-1	TRBD2	TGTGCCAGCAGCTTAGTAGCGGGTATCTACAATGAGCAGTTCTTC	CASSLVAGIYNEQFF
once	TRBV7-2	TRBJ2-3	TRBD2	TGTGCCAGCAGCTTTCTAGCGGGGAGCACAGATACGCAGTATTTT	CASSFLAGSTDTQYF
.	TRBV30	TRBJ2-7	.	TGTGCCTGGGGGGCCCAGGGCTACGAGCAGTACTTC	CAWGAQGYEQYF
.	TRBV18	TRBJ2-7	.	TGTGCCAGCTCACTAACTAAGGAGGGGAAAGAATACGAGCAGTACTTC	CASSLTKEGKEYEQYF
.	TRBV14	TRBJ2-1	TRBD2	TGTGCCAGCAGCCACCCGGGACTAGCGGGATACAATGAGCAGTTCTTC	CASSHPGLAGYNEQFF
.	TRBV19	TRBJ2-3	.	TGTGCCAGTAGTTCCCTTCCTCTCGATACGCAGTATTTT	CASSSLPLDTQYF
.	TRBV5-8	TRBJ2-5	TRBD2	TGTGCCAGCAGCCAAGATCGGGGGGGCCAAGAGACCCAGTACTTC	CASSQDRGGQETQYF
.	TRBV29-1	TRBJ2-1	TRBD2	TGCAGCGTTGTCGTCCCGGGACTAGCGAGCTCCTACAATGAGCAGTTCTTC	CSVVVPGLASSYNEQFF
.	TRBV13	TRBJ1-2	.	TGTGCCAGCAGCTTATTAGGTCAGGGGAATGGCTACACCTTC	CASSLLGQGNGYTF
.	TRBV11-2	TRBJ2-1	TRBD1	TGTGCCAGCAGCTTAGGCGGGACAGGGGTCAATGAGCAGTTCTTC	CASSLGGTGVNEQFF
.	TRBV7-8	TRBJ1-2	.	TGTGCCAGCAGCTTAGGTTTCGGGGGTAACTATGGCTACACCTTC	CASSLGFGGNYGYTF
.	TRBV9	TRBJ2-7	TRBD2	TGTGCCAGCAGCTTCGGACTAGCGCCAACCTACGAGCAGTACTTC	CASSFGLAPTYEQYF
.	TRBV6-1	TRBJ1-4	TRBD1	TGTGCCAGCAGTCCCCGGACAGGGGCTAATGAAAAACTGTTTTTT	CASSPRTGANEKLFF
.	TRBV7-9	TRBJ1-1	.	TGTGCCAGCAGCTCACAGACGAACACTGAAGCTTTCTTT	CASSSQTNTEAFF
.	TRBV27	TRBJ2-7	TRBD2	TGTGCCAGCAGTTTCTTTAGCGGGGGGGGCTACGAGCAGTACTTC	CASSFFSGGGYEQYF
.	TRBV5-4	TRBJ2-1	.	TGTGCCAGCAGCTTGCCTAACAATGAGCAGTTCTTC	CASSLPNNEQFF
.	TRBV4-1	TRBJ1-1	.	TGCGCCAGCAGCCAGTCCAGGGTGGTCACTGAAGCTTTCTTT	CASSQSRVVTEAFF
.	TRBV19	TRBJ2-1	TRBD2	TGTGCCAGTAGTGAGACTAGCGGGGGCTACAATGAGCAGTTCTTC	CASSETSGGYNEQFF
.	TRBV28	TRBJ2-7	.	TGTGCCAGCAGTTTGCTAGCCCCCTCCTACGAGCAGTACTTC	CASSLLAPSYEQYF
.	TRBV7-6	TRBJ1-2	.	TGTGCCAGCAGCATTGGACACAACTATGGCTACACCTTC	CASSIGHNYGYTF
.	TRBV7-9	TRBJ2-1	TRBD2	TGTGCCAGCAGCATTCTAGCGGGGGGGAAAAGAAATGAGCAGTTCTTC	CASSILAGGKRNEQFF
.	TRBV6-1	TRBJ1-1	.	TGTGCCAGCAGTGGGGGCCGGGGGGGAGGTTCGAACACTGAAGCTTTCTTT	CASSGGRGGGSNTEAFF
.	TRBV2	TRBJ1-4	TRBD1	TGTGCCAGCAGGGCCACAGGGGCCGGTGAAAAACTGTTTTTT	CASRATGAGEKLFF
.	TRBV5-6	TRBJ2-7	.	TGTGCCAGCAGCCCCGTGATGTTCCAGGGAGGCGCCTACGAGCAGTACTTC	CASSPVMFQGGAYEQYF
.	TRBV6-5	TRBJ1-1	TRBD1	TGTGCCAGCACCCCCGCCGGGACAGGTTTTACTGAAGCTTTCTTT	CASTPAGTGFTEAFF
.	TRBV28	TRBJ2-1	TRBD1	TGTGCCAGCAGTTTACCCGGGACAGGGGACTACAATGAGCAGTTCTTC	CASSLPGTGDYNEQFF
.	TRBV6-1	TRBJ1-4	.	TGTGCCAGCAGTCCCCTAGAAGGGGGTGAAAAACTGTTTTTT	CASSPLEGGEKLFF
.	TRBV30	TRBJ1-1	TRBD1	TGTGCCTGGAGCTGGACAGGGGAAGACACTGAAGCTTTCTTT	CAWSWTGEDTEAFF
.	TRBV28	TRBJ1-6	.	TGTGCCAGCAGGGCCGGGACTACCACTAATTCACCCCTCCACTTT	CASRAGTTTNSPLHF
.	TRBV6-5	TRBJ1-3	.	TGTGCCAGCCATCCCGCGTCTGGAAACACCATATATTTT	CASHPASGNTIYF
.	TRBV5-4	TRBJ1-2	TRBD1	TGTGCCAGCAGCCCCCGGGACAGGGTCTATGGCTACACCTTC	CASSPRDRVYGYTF
.	TRBV5-1	TRBJ1-4	.	TGCGCCAGCAGCTCGATGGACGCCGGGGGTAATGAAAAACTGTTTTTT	CASSSMDAGGNEKLFF
.	TRBV5-1	TRBJ1-5	.	TGCGCCAGCAGCTTAGAGGGCAGCAATCAGCCCCAGCATTTT	CASSLEGSNQPQHF
.	TRBV5-1	TRBJ2-7	TRBD1	TGCGCCAGCAGCTCCTCCGGACAGGGCTACGAGCAGTACTTC	CASSSSGQGYEQYF
.	TRBV27	TRBJ1-2	.	TGTGCCAGCAGCTACCGCTCACAGGGATACGGTGGCTACACCTTC	CASSYRSQGYGGYTF